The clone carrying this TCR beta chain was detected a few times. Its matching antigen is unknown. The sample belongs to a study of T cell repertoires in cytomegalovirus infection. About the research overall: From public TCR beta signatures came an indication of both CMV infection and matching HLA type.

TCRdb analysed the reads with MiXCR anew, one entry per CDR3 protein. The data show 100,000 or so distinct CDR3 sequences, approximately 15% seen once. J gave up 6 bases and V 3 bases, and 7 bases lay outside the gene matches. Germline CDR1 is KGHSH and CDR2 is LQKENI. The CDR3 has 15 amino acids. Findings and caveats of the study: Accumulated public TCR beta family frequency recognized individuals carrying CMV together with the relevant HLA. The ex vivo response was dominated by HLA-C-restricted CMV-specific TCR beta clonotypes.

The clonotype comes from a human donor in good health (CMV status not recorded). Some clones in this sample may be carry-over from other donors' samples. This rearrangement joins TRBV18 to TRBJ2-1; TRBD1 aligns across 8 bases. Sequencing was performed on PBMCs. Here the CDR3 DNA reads TGTGCCAGCTCACCCCTTTCGGGGACAGGCAATGAGCAGTTCTTC. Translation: CASSPLSGTGNEQFF.